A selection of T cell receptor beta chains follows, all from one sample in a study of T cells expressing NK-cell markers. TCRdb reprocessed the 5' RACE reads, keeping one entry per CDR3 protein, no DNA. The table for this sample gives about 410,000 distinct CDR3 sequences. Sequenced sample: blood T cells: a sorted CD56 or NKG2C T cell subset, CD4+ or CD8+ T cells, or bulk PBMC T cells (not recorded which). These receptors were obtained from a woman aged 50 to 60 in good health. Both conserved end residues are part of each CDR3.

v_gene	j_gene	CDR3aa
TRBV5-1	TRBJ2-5	CASSAKLTDQETQYF
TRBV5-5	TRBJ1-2	CASSLTTRAGYGYTF
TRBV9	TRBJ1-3	CASSVATGENTIYF
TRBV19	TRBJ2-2	CASLRREGVTGELFF
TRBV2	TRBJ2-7	CASEADTYEQYF
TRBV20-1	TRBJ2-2	CSARGQGGEVTGELFF
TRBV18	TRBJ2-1	CASSPLPSGSRNEQFF
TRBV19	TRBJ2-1	CASSIRLAGGPSEQFF
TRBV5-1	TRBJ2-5	CASYDGTGSETQYF
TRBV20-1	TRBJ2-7	CSAREGGDGSYEQYF
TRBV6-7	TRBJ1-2	CATCYNSLRDYGYTF
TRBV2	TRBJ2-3	CASTLREAPGGQYF
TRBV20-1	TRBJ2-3	CSVAREALTDTQYF
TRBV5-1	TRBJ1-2	CASSLEVGGNYGYTF
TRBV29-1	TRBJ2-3	CSVDQGLTTDTQYF
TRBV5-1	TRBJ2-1	CASSLESSGPPFNEQFF